Shown below are 7 T cell receptor beta chains from a single sample sequenced in a study of blood T cell repertoires in COVID-19 (dated by TCRdb to about 2020). The library was prepared using the immunoSEQ multiplex PCR assay. This immuneACCESS table, as held by TCRdb, lists in-frame sequences with V and J called but not all clones. Of the missing ones, under half trace to an unresolved V gene in checked studies; the others have no known cause. This sample has about 330,000 clones in its table, and around 87% of those were observed once. About 5.4% of the sample rests with the top ten. The sequenced sample consisted of PBMCs or T cells enriched from blood (not recorded which). These TCRs come from a woman aged 25 to 45 who had recovered from COVID-19.

This clone was detected a few times. The CDR3 DNA reads TGTGCCCACATATCTAATGAAAAACTGTTTTTT. It specifies CAHISNEKLFF. This rearrangement joins TRBV30 to TRBJ1-4; D ambiguous. Trimming removed 8 bases at V and 3 bases at J, with 7 bases between. The germline CDR1 and CDR2 sequences are GTSNPN and SVGIG (reference sequence). The CDR3 is 11 residues long.

This clone came up a few times. V usage is TRBV5-1 and J usage is TRBJ1-1, with D maybe TRBD1 (6 bases). V was trimmed by 4 bases and J by 1 base, leaving 14 bases between them. The CDR3 is made up of 15 amino acids. Germline CDR1 SGHRS, CDR2 YFSETQ. The CDR3 DNA is TGCGCCAGCAGCCTCAAGACAGGCAGGAACACTGAAGCTTTCTTT. Its protein is CASSLKTGRNTEAFF.

This chain joins TRBV5-1 and TRBJ1-2; no firm D call. V lost 1 base to trimming and J lost 2 bases, with 9 bases between them. CDR1 SGHRS and CDR2 YFSETQ come from the germline V gene. The length of the CDR3 is 14 residues. This CDR3 reads CASSLRERNYGYTF. CDR3 sequence (DNA): TGCGCCAGCAGCTTGCGCGAGAGGAACTATGGCTACACCTTC.

The chain links TRBV30 to TRBJ1-2; 8 bases are a match to TRBD1. Germline V gene lookup returns CDR1 GTSNPN and CDR2 SVGIG (reference sequence). The CDR3 spans 14 residues. Trimming at V came to 5 bases and at J to 3 bases, leaving 8 bases not matched to a gene. The chain's CDR3 is CAWHRDRRDYGYTF. The CDR3, as DNA: TGTGCCTGGCATCGGGACAGGAGAGACTATGGCTACACCTTC.

This chain connects TRBV7-2 to TRBJ2-5; 15 bases are a match to TRBD2. The germline gives CDR1 SGHTA, CDR2 FQGNSA. The CDR3 consists of 16 residues. Unmatched junction bases numbered 6, after V lost 5 bases and J lost 5 bases. The CDR3 coding sequence is TGTGCCAGCAGCCCGGGACTAGCGGGGGGAGGGGAGACCCAGTACTTC. Amino acids: CASSPGLAGGGETQYF.

The chain has TRBV5-6 and TRBJ2-6; 7 positions agree with TRBD2. The J segment lost 4 bases and the V segment lost 3 bases, leaving 7 bases of the junction unmatched. CDR1 is SGHDT and CDR2 is YYEEEE in the germline V gene. This CDR3 region has 16 residues. CDR3 amino acids: CASSWGGLWGANVLTF. CDR3 nucleotide sequence: TGTGCCAGCAGCTGGGGAGGGTTGTGGGGGGCCAACGTCCTGACTTTC.

The chain recombines TRBV5-6 with TRBJ1-2, with D maybe TRBD1 (6 bases). Trimming shortened V by 4 bases and J by 4 bases, and 14 bases separated the two germline ends. The CDR3 has 14 amino acids. CDR1 and CDR2 from the germline V gene are SGHDT and YYEEEE. This CDR3 is CASSALDSIYGYTF. In nucleotides, the CDR3 is TGTGCCAGCAGCGCCTTGGACAGCATCTATGGCTACACCTTC.